This T cell receptor (beta chain) was profiled in a study of blood T cell repertoires in COVID-19. Overall study: Samples came from the United States, Italy and Spain, spanning acute and convalescent COVID-19. PBMCs, B-cell-depleted T cells, or T cells provided the cDNA or gDNA that made up the material.

V lost 0 bases to trimming and J lost 2 bases, with 5 bases between them. Germline V gene sequence: CDR1 SEHNR, CDR2 FQNEAQ (reference sequence). This CDR3 has 13 residues. In the study's own analysis: Nucleated cell counts were estimated from reference gene primer amplification. Method: immunoSEQ multiplex PCR; TCRdb's copy keeps in-frame clones and lacks some. V and J calls and clone size follow that table, whereas D and trimming were derived from the DNA. The table records over 350,000 clones, more than 85% of them present only once. Sequencing input: peripheral blood. The TCR originated in a woman aged 25-40 years with acute or convalescent COVID-19. The chain joins TRBV7-9 to TRBJ2-7; D unclear. For the CDR3, the DNA is TGTGCCAGCAGCTTAGCGGCTGCCTACGAGCAGTACTTC. Amino acids: CASSLAAAYEQYF.